This T cell receptor beta chain is drawn from a study of OX40 agonist ivuxolimab in advanced cancers. Overall study context: Patients were given ivuxolimab, an antibody that agonizes OX40 (CD134).

The length of the CDR3 is 13 residues. V was shortened by 3 bases and J by 3 bases, with 8 bases between the two germline ends. In germline, CDR1 is KGHSH, CDR2 LQKENI. Clones were sequenced by immunoSEQ multiplex PCR, and TCRdb holds only the in-frame ones, with some missing. This sample yields about 70,000 clones, of which about 91% are seen a single time; about an eighth belongs to the top ten. J is TRBJ1-1 and V is TRBV18; D possibly corresponds to TRBD1 (6 bases). The sample here was CD4+ or CD8+ T cells sorted from blood, taken in a trial of the OX40 agonist ivuxolimab. The TCR originated in an adult with an advanced solid tumor such as melanoma, head and neck, liver or kidney cancer. DNA for the CDR3: TGTGCCAGCTCACCGGGGGGGCACACTGAAGCTTTCTTT. It yields the protein CASSPGGHTEAFF.